This T cell receptor (beta chain) was captured in a study of T cell responses to AZD1222 COVID-19 vaccine. Clones were sequenced by immunoSEQ multiplex PCR, and TCRdb holds only the in-frame ones, with some missing. The sample lists around 70,000 clones; 70% to 90% were seen once. V was clipped by 3 bases and J by 7 bases; unmatched bases: 10. The CDR3 length is 15 residues. Per the germline V gene, CDR1 is SGHRS and CDR2 is YFSETQ. The clonotype was recovered from an adult in good health. V gene TRBV5-1 combines with J gene TRBJ2-1; 7 positions agree with TRBD2. The sample here was peripheral blood, taken on day 0 of AZD1222 vaccination. This CDR3 is CASSYLAGVRNEQFF. The DNA for the CDR3 is TGCGCCAGCAGCTACCTGGCGGGAGTGAGGAATGAGCAGTTCTTC. Together with reference TRBV5-1 and TRBJ2-1, the CDR3 gives the full variable domain: KAGVTQTPRYLIKTRGQQVTLSCSPISGHRSVSWYQQTPGQGLQFLFEYFSETQRNKGNFPGRFSGRQFSNSRSEMNVSTLELGDSALYLCASSYLAGVRNEQFFGPGTRLTVL.